These 28 T cell receptor beta chains were all obtained from the same sample, sequenced in a study of T-cell reconstitution after alpha-beta-depleted transplantation in children. Unique molecular identifiers were incorporated when the TCRbeta library was constructed. TCRdb redid the calling of the PCR reads with MiXCR, one entry per CDR3 protein. The sample records 350,000 to 450,000 distinct CDR3 sequences, about 14% being singletons. This sample comprised PBMCs, obtained from the stem cell graft. The receptors stem from a human donor who donated a stem cell graft to a child with Fanconi anemia.

This clonotype was seen more than once but under ten times. The genes are TRBV4-3 and TRBJ2-3, with a tentative D call TRBD2 (7 bases). The CDR3 loop spans 16 amino acids. Per germline, CDR1 LGHNA and CDR2 YSLEER. V was pared by 2 bases and J by 2 bases, with 14 bases between. Here the CDR3 reads CASSQWPRGATDTQYF. DNA of the CDR3: TGCGCCAGCAGCCAATGGCCTCGGGGGGCCACAGATACGCAGTATTTT.

This chain connects TRBV5-5 to TRBJ2-5; tentatively, D is TRBD1 or TRBD2 (6 bases each). CDR3 size: 15 residues. The germline V gene encodes CDR1 SGHKS and CDR2 YYEKEE (reference sequence). Trimming stripped 2 bases from V and 5 bases from J, with 16 bases between. CDR3 bases: TGTGCCAGCAGCTTCTTTCGGGGGCCGGGGGAGACCCAGTACTTC. It codes for CASSFFRGPGETQYF.

The chain employs TRBV5-6 and TRBJ1-2, with 7 bases aligning to TRBD1. V shed 3 bases, J shed 8 bases, and the junction held 10 bases outside the gene matches. CDR3 length equals 14 residues. Germline V gene data show CDR1 as SGHDT and CDR2 as YYEEEE. CDR3 DNA sequence: TGTGCCAGCAGCTGGATTGGACAGGACTTAGGCTACACCTTC. Translated: CASSWIGQDLGYTF.

This clonotype was seen ten or more times. This chain joins TRBV29-1 and TRBJ1-1; 8 nucleotides align to TRBD1. Germline loops: CDR1 SQVTM, CDR2 ANQGSEA. V gave up 3 bases and J gave up 6 bases; unmatched junction bases: 9. The CDR3 is 14 residues long. For the CDR3, the DNA is TGCAGCGTTGAGGCAGGACAGGGAAGGCCTGAAGCTTTCTTT. Residues: CSVEAGQGRPEAFF. The whole variable domain, remainder taken from reference TRBV29-1 and TRBJ1-1, is SAVISQKPSRDICQRGTSLTIQCQVDSQVTMMFWYRQQPGQSLTLIATANQGSEATYESGFVIDKFPISRPNLTFSTLTVSNMSPEDSSIYLCSVEAGQGRPEAFFGQGTRLTVV.

This clonotype was observed at least ten times. The genes are TRBV5-1 and TRBJ2-2; the D gene is possibly TRBD1 (5 bases). The CDR3 consists of 15 residues. V lost 3 bases, J lost 4 bases, and 13 bases lay in between. CDR1 and CDR2 from the germline V gene are SGHRS and YFSETQ. CDR3 protein: CASSSLTDSTGELFF. The DNA for the CDR3 is TGCGCCAGCAGCTCCTTGACAGACTCCACCGGGGAGCTGTTTTTT.

This clonotype occurred many times. This chain links TRBV5-1 with TRBJ2-3; D remains unclear. Germline loops: CDR1 SGHRS, CDR2 YFSETQ. V was trimmed by 0 bases and J by 6 bases, leaving 11 bases between them. The CDR3 loop spans 14 amino acids. Written as DNA, the CDR3 is TGCGCCAGCAGCTTGGCCTTGGGTGTGGATACGCAGTATTTT. Protein: CASSLALGVDTQYF.

This clonotype was seen more than once but under ten times. The rearrangement uses TRBV10-3 and TRBJ2-5, with 10 bases matching TRBD1. There are 15 residues in the CDR3. Germline lookup yields CDR1 ENHRY and CDR2 SYGVKD. V lost 6 bases, J lost 1 base, and 5 bases stayed unmatched. CDR3 amino acids: CAISSRDRGQETQYF. The CDR3 DNA sequence: TGTGCCATCAGCTCAAGGGACAGGGGCCAAGAGACCCAGTACTTC.

This clonotype was detected ten times or more. The rearrangement uses TRBV12-3 or TRBV12-4 and TRBJ1-5; D may be TRBD1 (5 bases). Trimming pared 5 bases from V and 4 bases from J, leaving 15 bases between. The CDR3 is made up of 15 amino acids. The CDR3, as DNA: TGTGCCAGCAGTCCCCCTCGGGGGGGTAATCAGCCCCAGCATTTT. Translated: CASSPPRGGNQPQHF.

This clonotype was counted ten times or more. This rearrangement joins TRBV29-1 to TRBJ2-3; D is tentatively TRBD1 or TRBD2 (5 bases each). The V end was cut by 1 base, the J end by 0 bases, with 11 bases between. Germline CDR1 SQVTM, CDR2 ANQGSEA. The CDR3 spans 15 residues. CDR3 amino acids: CSVEVSGASTDTQYF. The CDR3 DNA follows: TGCAGCGTTGAAGTCTCCGGGGCTAGCACAGATACGCAGTATTTT.

The chain couples TRBV4-2 to TRBJ2-7; 7 nucleotides line up with TRBD1. The CDR3 totals 15 residues. Germline loops: CDR1 LGHNA, CDR2 YNFKEQ. J was trimmed by 4 bases and V by 0 bases; bases with no gene match: 6. The CDR3 DNA reads as TGTGCCAGCAGCCAAGAAGGACAGGTGGGATACGAGCAGTACTTC. Translated: CASSQEGQVGYEQYF.

This clonotype showed up just a few times. This chain uses TRBV29-1 with TRBJ1-2; perhaps TRBD1 as D (5 bases). The CDR3 contains 12 residues. CDR1 is SQVTM and CDR2 is ANQGSEA in the germline V gene. V lost 6 bases and J 5 bases, leaving 13 bases between the germline ends. In DNA, the CDR3 is TGCAGCGTGTGGGGGGGAGAGTATGGCTACACCTTC. Translated, it gives CSVWGGEYGYTF. Filled out from reference TRBV29-1 and TRBJ1-2, the complete variable domain reads SAVISQKPSRDICQRGTSLTIQCQVDSQVTMMFWYRQQPGQSLTLIATANQGSEATYESGFVIDKFPISRPNLTFSTLTVSNMSPEDSSIYLCSVWGGEYGYTFGSGTRLTVV.

The V and J genes are TRBV27 and TRBJ2-4, with TRBD2 matching 9 bases. The J segment lost 0 bases and the V segment lost 5 bases, leaving 14 bases of the junction unmatched. This CDR3 spans 19 amino acids. The germline V gene has CDR1 MNHEY and CDR2 SMNVEV (reference sequence). The CDR3 DNA is TGTGCCAGCAGTCGGTGGGCGGGGGGGACCACCATAGCCAAAAACATTCAGTACTTC. Translation: CASSRWAGGTTIAKNIQYF.

The sample holds a few counts of this clonotype. The chain couples TRBV5-1 to TRBJ2-1; 8 nucleotides align to TRBD2. V dropped 5 bases and J dropped 5; count of bases not matched to a gene: 15. The V gene's germline CDR1 is SGHRS and CDR2 YFSETQ. The CDR3 is made up of 17 amino acids. The DNA for the CDR3 is TGCGCCAGCAGGGTCGCCCCACCCGGGGGGGGTAACAATGAGCAGTTCTTC. Amino acids: CASRVAPPGGGNNEQFF.

At least ten counts were recorded for this clonotype. The rearrangement uses TRBV20-1 and TRBJ2-5, with TRBD1 matching over 7 bases. The CDR3 is 14 residues long. V trimming: 4 bases; J trimming: 5 bases; junction bases outside the gene matches: 10. Germline CDR1 and CDR2: DFQATT and SNEGSKA (reference sequence). The CDR3 sequence: CSANEQGKYETQYF. Written as DNA, the CDR3 is TGCAGTGCTAATGAACAGGGGAAGTACGAGACCCAGTACTTC.

This clonotype has only a few counts. V is TRBV6-2 or TRBV6-3 and J is TRBJ1-1; D gene uncertain. The CDR3 has 17 amino acids. Trimming pared 2 bases from V and 2 bases from J, leaving 18 bases between. The germline gives CDR1 MNHEY, CDR2 SVGEGT. CDR3 sequence: CASSYVKPKSFNTEAFF. For the CDR3, the DNA is TGTGCCAGCAGTTACGTGAAACCCAAGTCTTTCAACACTGAAGCTTTCTTT.

The chain is built from TRBV5-6 and TRBJ2-6; D gene ambiguous. Germline V gene lookup returns CDR1 SGHDT and CDR2 YYEEEE. V was cut by 4 bases and J by 0 bases, with 8 bases left in between. This CDR3 has 15 residues. CDR3 nucleotides: TGTGCCAGCAGCGTCTCCAGCTCTGGGGCCAACGTCCTGACTTTC. Translation gives CASSVSSSGANVLTF.

This clonotype appeared many times. The J gene is TRBJ2-7, the V gene TRBV9; a possible D gene is TRBD1 (6 bases). The germline V gene encodes CDR1 SGDLS and CDR2 YYNGEE. V was pared by 4 bases and J by 3 bases, with 11 bases between. The CDR3 loop spans 13 amino acids. CDR3: CASSPNRDYEQYF. CDR3 nucleotides: TGTGCCAGCAGCCCAAACAGGGACTACGAGCAGTACTTC.

The V gene is TRBV7-6, the J gene TRBJ2-7; 13 bases match TRBD2. CDR3 length: 15 amino acids. Germline CDR1 SGHVS, CDR2 FNYEAQ. With V trimmed by 2 bases and J by 6 bases, 4 bases remained unmatched. CDR3 in DNA: TGTGCCAGCAGCTTAACTAGCGGGGGGGGAAGCGAGCAGTACTTC. Its translation is CASSLTSGGGSEQYF.

The CDR3 spells CASSFSPGSYEQYF. The DNA for the CDR3 is TGTGCCAGCAGTTTTAGCCCAGGATCCTACGAGCAGTACTTC. The gene calls are TRBV12-3 or TRBV12-4 and TRBJ2-7; D uncertain. Trimming shortened V by 3 bases and J by 1 base, and 10 bases separated the two germline ends. This CDR3 contains 14 residues.

This clonotype was observed a few times. V is TRBV2 and J is TRBJ2-1; 11 bases align to TRBD2. CDR1 SNHLY and CDR2 FYNNEI come from the germline V gene. V shed 7 bases and J 7 bases; nucleotides not matched to a gene: 6. CDR3 length: 14 residues. The CDR3 reads CASKGGTSGNEQFF. CDR3 coding DNA: TGTGCCAGCAAAGGAGGGACTAGCGGTAATGAGCAGTTCTTC.

The chain links TRBV4-2 to TRBJ2-7, with D possibly matching TRBD1 (6 bases). Germline CDR1 LGHNA, CDR2 YNFKEQ. The germline V and J ends were trimmed by 4 bases and 5 bases, with 36 bases remaining between them. The CDR3 totals 21 residues. The CDR3 protein is CASSLMHRGPGDQDRNHEQYV. CDR3 coding DNA: TGTGCCAGCAGCCTCATGCACCGAGGCCCAGGGGATCAAGATCGGAATCACGAGCAGTACGTC.

This chain connects TRBV13 to TRBJ1-1; no definite D call. Germline values: CDR1 PRHDT, CDR2 FYEKMQ (reference sequence). There are 9 residues in the CDR3. CDR3 sequence (DNA): TGTTTTGGAGGTACTGAAGCTTTCTTT. As protein: CFGGTEAFF.

The rearrangement joins TRBV5-1 to TRBJ2-5; either TRBD1 or TRBD2 may supply D (6 bases each). The V gene lost 0 bases and the J gene lost 4 bases, with 13 bases spanning the gap. CDR1 is SGHRS, CDR2 YFSETQ, per germline. This CDR3 region has 15 residues. The CDR3 loop is CASSLEGGALETQYF. CDR3 bases: TGCGCCAGCAGCTTGGAGGGGGGCGCGTTAGAGACCCAGTACTTC.

The V gene is TRBV6-2 or TRBV6-3, the J gene TRBJ1-1; D not certain. The CDR3 contains 14 residues. The germline V and J ends were trimmed by 7 bases and 2 bases, with 14 bases remaining between them. CDR1 and CDR2 from the germline V gene are MNHEY and SVGEGT. The CDR3 DNA sequence: TGTGCCAGCACCCCCGGACGGTCTAACACTGAAGCTTTCTTT. It specifies CASTPGRSNTEAFF.

The sample holds one count of this clonotype. The chain employs TRBV18 and TRBJ2-5; TRBD1 matches at 7 bases. The CDR3 runs 14 residues. Germline V CDR1 and CDR2: KGHSH, LQKENI. After removal of 2 bases from V and 2 bases from J, the junction contained 2 bases not matched to a gene. This chain's CDR3 is CASSPMGQQETQYF. The CDR3 DNA follows: TGTGCCAGCTCACCAATGGGACAGCAAGAGACCCAGTACTTC.

This chain links TRBV2 with TRBJ2-1; 9 positions agree with TRBD1. This CDR3 comprises 16 residues. Trimming at V came to 6 bases and at J to 7 bases, leaving 13 bases not matched to a gene. Per germline, CDR1 SNHLY and CDR2 FYNNEI. The CDR3 DNA reads TGTGCCAGCAGATCAACAGGGGGCCTCGGGGAGAATGAGCAGTTCTTC. Translation: CASRSTGGLGENEQFF. Based on the CDR3 plus reference TRBV2 and TRBJ2-1, the full variable domain is EPEVTQTPSHQVTQMGQEVILRCVPISNHLYFYWYRQILGQKVEFLVSFYNNEISEKSEIFDDQFSVERPDGSNFTLKIRSTKLEDSAMYFCASRSTGGLGENEQFFGPGTRLTVL.

The gene calls are TRBV19 and TRBJ1-1; the D is unclear. CDR1 and CDR2 from the germline V gene are LNHDA and SQIVND (reference sequence). The CDR3 sequence is 14 residues long. Trimming removed 5 bases at V and 0 bases at J, with 10 bases between. CDR3 in amino acids: CASSRIGMNTEAFF. The DNA of the CDR3 is TGTGCCAGTAGTCGAATAGGGATGAACACTGAAGCTTTCTTT.

This clonotype turned up a few times. One end of the junction varies from germline; a read error may be responsible. The chain employs TRBV2 and TRBJ2-5; TRBD1 aligns across 10 bases. CDR3 length: 14 residues. The V gene's germline CDR1 is SNHLY and CDR2 FYNNEI. The CDR3 DNA reads as TGTGCCAGCAGGGAAGACAGGGGGCCTAAGACCCAGTACTTC. It specifies CASREDRGPKTQYF.